The 20 T cell receptor beta chains below were found in one sample sequenced in a study of blood T cell repertoires in COVID-19. TCRdb's table, derived via immunoSEQ multiplex PCR, lists solely in-frame clones and lacks some. The top ten hold over 0.95% of the sample, which has about 170,000 clones, about 90% seen once. Sequenced material: PBMCs or T cells enriched from blood (not recorded which). These receptors were obtained from a human donor with acute COVID-19. The donor label of this sample is uncertain.

The gene calls are TRBV27 and TRBJ2-1; TRBD2 matches at 9 bases. This CDR3 has 18 amino acids. In germline, CDR1 is MNHEY, CDR2 SMNVEV (reference sequence). Trimming at V came to 2 bases and at J to 4 bases, leaving 12 bases not matched to a gene. The CDR3 loop is CASSLIEEASGVYNEQFF. CDR3 bases: TGTGCCAGCAGTTTAATCGAGGAGGCTAGCGGGGTTTACAATGAGCAGTTCTTC.

The V gene is TRBV6-4, the J gene TRBJ1-1; D might be TRBD1 (5 bases). V dropped 4 bases and J dropped 4 bases, with 16 bases sitting between them. This CDR3 comprises 15 residues. The germline CDR1 and CDR2 sequences are MRHNA and SNTAGT. The CDR3 sequence is CASSAQAGGTTEAFF. CDR3 in DNA: TGTGCCAGCAGTGCCCAGGCTGGGGGGACCACTGAAGCTTTCTTT.

The rearrangement uses TRBV30 and TRBJ1-1; D uncertain. Germline-derived CDR1 and CDR2 are GTSNPN and SVGIG (reference sequence). V lost 0 bases to trimming and J lost 4 bases, with 12 bases between them. The CDR3 has 14 residues. The CDR3 sequence: CAWSVTRPSTEAFF. DNA of the CDR3: TGTGCCTGGAGTGTAACCAGGCCGAGCACTGAAGCTTTCTTT.

The chain is built from TRBV27 and TRBJ1-1, with unresolved D. The CDR3 loop spans 15 amino acids. Germline lookup yields CDR1 MNHEY and CDR2 SMNVEV (reference sequence). The V gene lost 5 bases and the J gene lost 7 bases, with 20 bases spanning the gap. In nucleotides, the CDR3 is TGTGCCAGCAGTCCGGACCGCGCCTCGGGGAATGAAGCTTTCTTT. It encodes CASSPDRASGNEAFF.

This clone was detected a few times. This chain uses TRBV27 with TRBJ2-7, with 9 bases fitting TRBD1. Germline CDR1 and CDR2: MNHEY and SMNVEV (reference sequence). The CDR3 is 15 residues long. After removal of 6 bases from V and 4 bases from J, the junction contained 10 bases not matched to a gene. The CDR3 sequence: CASREGTGSGYEQYF. CDR3 nucleotide sequence: TGTGCCAGCAGAGAAGGGACAGGGTCTGGGTACGAGCAGTACTTC.

V and J are TRBV19 and TRBJ1-5; TRBD1 agrees at 9 bases. With 6 bases clipped from V and 0 bases from J, the junction kept 6 bases outside the gene matches. Germline values: CDR1 LNHDA, CDR2 SQIVND (reference sequence). The CDR3 length is 16 residues. The DNA for the CDR3 is TGTGCCAGTAGGGGACAGGGACCTTATAGCAATCAGCCCCAGCATTTT. Its translation is CASRGQGPYSNQPQHF.

The chain is built from TRBV9 and TRBJ2-7; TRBD2 aligns across 10 bases. J was trimmed by 4 bases and V by 2 bases; bases with no gene match: 6. Germline values: CDR1 SGDLS, CDR2 YYNGEE. The CDR3 covers 15 residues. CDR3 DNA sequence: TGTGCCAGCAGCGTTGGGACTAGCGAACAATACGAGCAGTACTTC. It is translated as CASSVGTSEQYEQYF. Based on the CDR3 plus reference TRBV9 and TRBJ2-7, the full variable domain is DSGVTQTPKHLITATGQRVTLRCSPRSGDLSVYWYQQSLDQGLQFLIQYYNGEERAKGNILERFSAQQFPDLHSELNLSSLELGDSALYFCASSVGTSEQYEQYFGPGTRLTVT.

The rearrangement joins TRBV5-4 to TRBJ2-1, with 7 bases fitting TRBD2. J was trimmed by 7 bases and V by 4 bases; bases with no gene match: 8. The CDR3 is 14 amino acids. Germline loops: CDR1 SGHNT, CDR2 YYREEE (reference sequence). The DNA for the CDR3 is TGTGCCAGCAGCCCTACTAGCGTCCAGAATGAGCAGTTCTTC. It codes for CASSPTSVQNEQFF.

The chain carries TRBV4-1 and TRBJ1-1, with 7 bases that match TRBD1. V lost 0 bases to trimming and J lost 0 bases; unmatched junction nucleotides: 4. Looked up from germline, CDR1 is MGHRA and CDR2 is YSYEKL. This CDR3 contains 16 residues. CDR3 sequence: CASSQDPGQLNTEAFF. The CDR3 DNA reads TGCGCCAGCAGCCAAGATCCGGGACAGTTGAACACTGAAGCTTTCTTT.

This chain uses TRBV2 with TRBJ1-2; the D gene is possibly TRBD1 (5 bases). CDR1 and CDR2 (germline): SNHLY, FYNNEI. Trimming removed 8 bases from V and 7 bases from J, with 14 bases in between. This CDR3 is built from 12 residues. This chain's CDR3 is CASGARSAGYTF. DNA of the CDR3: TGTGCCAGCGGGGCCCGATCAGCTGGCTACACCTTC.

V gene TRBV19 combines with J gene TRBJ1-4; D remains unclear. Trimming took 6 bases from V and 4 from J, leaving 6 bases between them. This CDR3 is built from 12 residues. The germline V gene encodes CDR1 LNHDA and CDR2 SQIVND (reference sequence). Written as DNA, the CDR3 is TGTGCCAGTAGATCGGGTAATGAAAAACTGTTTTTT. It translates to CASRSGNEKLFF.

The chain employs TRBV2 and TRBJ2-5; 13 bases fit TRBD2. The CDR3 extends over 15 amino acids. Germline lookup yields CDR1 SNHLY and CDR2 FYNNEI. V lost 6 bases, J lost 4 bases, and 5 bases stayed unmatched. The CDR3 here is CASRLGLAGRETQYF. CDR3 coding DNA: TGTGCCAGCAGGTTGGGACTAGCGGGGAGAGAGACCCAGTACTTC. Together with reference TRBV2 and TRBJ2-5, the CDR3 gives the full variable domain: EPEVTQTPSHQVTQMGQEVILRCVPISNHLYFYWYRQILGQKVEFLVSFYNNEISEKSEIFDDQFSVERPDGSNFTLKIRSTKLEDSAMYFCASRLGLAGRETQYFGPGTRLLVL.

This clone was counted a few times. The gene calls are TRBV19 and TRBJ1-5; D is perhaps TRBD1 (6 bases). Germline V gene data show CDR1 as LNHDA and CDR2 as SQIVND (reference sequence). The V end was cut by 6 bases, the J end by 7 bases, with 19 bases between. This CDR3 comprises 15 residues. The CDR3 region is CASRTFDRFMQPQHF. CDR3 DNA sequence: TGTGCCAGTAGGACTTTCGACAGGTTTATGCAGCCCCAGCATTTT.

This clone was observed a handful of times. This chain uses TRBV19 with TRBJ2-5; 8 bases line up with TRBD2. Trimming removed 5 bases from V and 2 bases from J; junction bases left unmatched: 4. CDR3 length: 14 residues. The germline V gene has CDR1 LNHDA and CDR2 SQIVND (reference sequence). CDR3 sequence reads: CASSFRGGQETQYF. CDR3 in DNA: TGTGCCAGTAGTTTTCGGGGGGGTCAAGAGACCCAGTACTTC. Filled out from reference TRBV19 and TRBJ2-5, the complete variable domain reads DGGITQSPKYLFRKEGQNVTLSCEQNLNHDAMYWYRQDPGQGLRLIYYSQIVNDFQKGDIAEGYSVSREKKESFPLTVTSAQKNPTAFYLCASSFRGGQETQYFGPGTRLLVL.

This chain joins TRBV5-4 and TRBJ2-5; 9 bases align to TRBD2. The ends lost 1 base at V and 4 bases at J; junction bases unmatched: 14. From germline, CDR1 is SGHNT and CDR2 YYREEE (reference sequence). CDR3 length: 18 residues. CDR3 loop: CASSLTRISGGIGETQYF. Here the CDR3 DNA reads TGTGCCAGCAGCTTGACCCGAATTAGCGGGGGTATAGGAGAGACCCAGTACTTC.

The V and J genes are TRBV12-3 or TRBV12-4 and TRBJ1-5; possible D gene TRBD1, 5 bases. This CDR3 region has 13 residues. V lost 10 bases, J lost 7 bases, and 17 bases lay in between. CDR3 coding DNA: TGTGCCACCGCGGGAGGGGCAGACCAGCCCCAGCATTTT. Translation: CATAGGADQPQHF.

This chain connects TRBV30 to TRBJ2-1; tentatively, D is TRBD1 (6 bases). CDR3 length: 15 amino acids. Trimming took 2 bases from V and 3 from J, leaving 14 bases between them. Per the germline V gene, CDR1 is GTSNPN and CDR2 is SVGIG (reference sequence). The CDR3 region has the DNA TGTGCCTGGAGTACCCCCCCGGACAGCTACAATGAGCAGTTCTTC. This codes for CAWSTPPDSYNEQFF. The whole variable domain, remainder taken from reference TRBV30 and TRBJ2-1, is SQTIHQWPATLVQPVGSPLSLECTVEGTSNPNLYWYRQAAGRGLQLLFYSVGIGQISSEVPQNLSASRPQDRQFILSSKKLLLSDSGFYLCAWSTPPDSYNEQFFGPGTRLTVL.

In this sample, this clone turned up once. The chain recombines TRBV9 with TRBJ2-7; 8 bases are shared with TRBD1. The ends lost 0 bases at V and 5 bases at J; junction bases unmatched: 13. The CDR3 sequence is 17 residues long. Germline CDR1 SGDLS, CDR2 YYNGEE. CDR3 sequence reads: CASSVGIGDRLADEQYF. In DNA, the CDR3 is TGTGCCAGCAGCGTAGGGATTGGGGACAGGCTTGCCGACGAGCAGTACTTC.

This rearrangement joins TRBV7-9 to TRBJ1-5; TRBD1 matches 9 bases. The V and J ends lost 5 bases and 4 bases, in that order; junction bases with no gene match: 6. CDR3 length: 15 amino acids. Germline CDR1 is SEHNR and CDR2 is FQNEAQ (reference sequence). CDR3 region: CASSPPGQGNQPQHF. The CDR3, as DNA: TGTGCCAGCAGCCCCCCGGGACAGGGTAATCAGCCCCAGCATTTT. Variable domain in full (rest from reference TRBV7-9 and TRBJ1-5): DTGVSQNPRHKITKRGQNVTFRCDPISEHNRLYWYRQTLGQGPEFLTYFQNEAQLEKSRLLSDRFSAERPKGSFSTLEIQRTEQGDSAMYLCASSPPGQGNQPQHFGDGTRLSIL.

In its sample, this clone was seen a few times. The gene calls are TRBV4-2 and TRBJ2-7; 10 positions agree with TRBD2. The CDR3 has 16 amino acids. CDR1 LGHNA and CDR2 YNFKEQ come from the germline V gene. Trimming cost V 0 bases and J 2 bases; bases outside gene matches: 4. CDR3 sequence reads: CASSQDPAGGPYEQYF. The CDR3 nucleotides read TGTGCCAGCAGCCAAGATCCAGCGGGGGGGCCCTACGAGCAGTACTTC.